A single sample gave rise to the 27 T cell receptor beta chains below, sequenced in a study of blood T cell repertoires in COVID-19. Measured with immunoSEQ multiplex PCR; TCRdb has only the in-frame clones, and not every one. The profile shows about 150,000 clones, approximately 84% of them singletons. Sequenced: peripheral blood. Every receptor here comes from a human donor in a cohort sampled during active COVID-19.

The J gene is TRBJ1-5, the V gene TRBV11-3; the match to TRBD1 covers 7 bases. Unmatched junction bases numbered 9, after V lost 6 bases and J lost 1 base. Germline V gene data show CDR1 as SGHNT and CDR2 as YENEEA. The CDR3 has 16 residues. In DNA form, the CDR3 reads TGTGCCAGCAGACCAATTGGGACAGCAAGCAATCAGCCCCAGCATTTT. As protein: CASRPIGTASNQPQHF.

The V call is TRBV28, the J call TRBJ1-5; 8 bases fit TRBD1. Trimming took 6 bases from V and 4 from J; bases not matched to a gene: 11. The CDR3 is 16 amino acids. In germline, CDR1 is MDHEN, CDR2 SYDVKM. The CDR3 is CASSPRQGAGNQPQHF. Written as DNA, the CDR3 is TGTGCCAGCAGCCCTCGGCAGGGGGCAGGGAATCAGCCCCAGCATTTT.

The V call is TRBV27, the J call TRBJ2-4, with TRBD2 matching 12 bases. This CDR3 contains 13 residues. The trim removed 4 bases at V and 12 bases at J, leaving 4 bases unmatched. Germline V CDR1 and CDR2: MNHEY, SMNVEV (reference sequence). The CDR3 DNA reads TGTGCCAGCAGTTCATGGACTAGCGGGAATCAGTACTTC. Its protein is CASSSWTSGNQYF.

The rearrangement uses TRBV9 and TRBJ2-3, with 8 bases fitting TRBD2. This CDR3 spans 17 amino acids. CDR1 and CDR2 (germline): SGDLS, YYNGEE. With V trimmed by 4 bases and J by 0 bases, 10 bases remained unmatched. CDR3 sequence (DNA): TGTGCCAGCAGCCCTCGTGGAGCGGGGGTGAGCACAGATACGCAGTATTTT. It codes for CASSPRGAGVSTDTQYF. Drawing the rest from reference TRBV9 and TRBJ2-3, the complete variable domain is DSGVTQTPKHLITATGQRVTLRCSPRSGDLSVYWYQQSLDQGLQFLIQYYNGEERAKGNILERFSAQQFPDLHSELNLSSLELGDSALYFCASSPRGAGVSTDTQYFGPGTRLTVL.

This clone was detected only once. The DNA of the CDR3 is TGCGCCAGCAGCTTGTCCGGGGTTGAGCTGTTTTTT. Translation: CASSLSGVELFF. The genes are TRBV5-1 and TRBJ2-2, with a possible D match to TRBD2 (5 bases). Germline V lookup: CDR1 SGHRS, CDR2 YFSETQ. The length of the CDR3 is 12 residues. V was shortened by 1 base and J by 11 bases, with 9 bases between the two germline ends. The variable domain in full, with the rest retrieved from reference TRBV5-1 and TRBJ2-2, is KAGVTQTPRYLIKTRGQQVTLSCSPISGHRSVSWYQQTPGQGLQFLFEYFSETQRNKGNFPGRFSGRQFSNSRSEMNVSTLELGDSALYLCASSLSGVELFFGEGSRLTVL.

V usage is TRBV18 and J usage is TRBJ1-1; maybe TRBD1 (6 bases). V lost 1 base and J lost 5, with 23 bases in between. CDR3 length: 18 amino acids. Germline lookup yields CDR1 KGHSH and CDR2 LQKENI. This CDR3 reads CASSPRNNRAHGGTEAFF. The CDR3 DNA sequence: TGTGCCAGCTCACCACGCAACAACAGGGCCCATGGGGGTACTGAAGCTTTCTTT.

The chain recombines TRBV6-1 with TRBJ2-1; 14 bases agree with TRBD2. The germline V gene has CDR1 MNHNS and CDR2 SASEGT. The CDR3 runs to 17 residues. Trimming at V came to 1 base and at J to 10 bases, leaving 9 bases not matched to a gene. The CDR3 nucleotides are TGTGCCAGCAGTGAAGGTATGGGACTAGCGGGAGTAGACGAGCAGTTCTTC. It codes for CASSEGMGLAGVDEQFF.

V and J are TRBV19 and TRBJ2-1; the match to TRBD2 covers 9 bases. Trimming cost V 5 bases and J 5 bases; bases outside gene matches: 10. Germline V gene sequence: CDR1 LNHDA, CDR2 SQIVND (reference sequence). This CDR3 has 16 residues. This CDR3 reads CASSPRASGTHNEQFF. DNA for the CDR3: TGTGCCAGTAGTCCCCGGGCTAGCGGGACCCACAATGAGCAGTTCTTC.

The chain recombines TRBV19 with TRBJ2-7, with 9 bases matching TRBD2. This CDR3 is 15 amino acids long. Looked up from germline, CDR1 is LNHDA and CDR2 is SQIVND (reference sequence). Germline trimming cut 2 bases from V and 2 bases from J; bases unmatched to any gene: 4. CDR3 DNA sequence: TGTGCCAGTAGTATAACTAGCGGGCACCCCTACGAGCAGTACTTC. Amino acid sequence: CASSITSGHPYEQYF.

V gene TRBV7-6 combines with J gene TRBJ2-5, with no clear D. V was clipped by 5 bases and J by 0 bases, with 16 bases between them. There are 16 residues in the CDR3. Germline CDR1 SGHVS, CDR2 FNYEAQ. The CDR3 here is CASSQRLPGDQETQYF. For the CDR3, the DNA is TGTGCCAGCAGCCAACGACTGCCTGGCGACCAAGAGACCCAGTACTTC. Filled out from reference TRBV7-6 and TRBJ2-5, the complete variable domain reads GAGVSQSPRYKVTKRGQDVALRCDPISGHVSLYWYRQALGQGPEFLTYFNYEAQQDKSGLPNDRFSAERPEGSISTLTIQRTEQRDSAMYRCASSQRLPGDQETQYFGPGTRLLVL.

This sequence joins TRBV19 and TRBJ1-1; the D gene is possibly TRBD1 (5 bases). The CDR3 spans 11 residues. CDR1 and CDR2 from the germline V gene are LNHDA and SQIVND (reference sequence). Trimming pared 6 bases from V and 7 bases from J, leaving 9 bases between. The CDR3 spells CASSHRGEAFF. CDR3 in DNA: TGTGCCAGTAGCCATAGGGGTGAAGCTTTCTTT.

Worth noting for this clone: Distinct nucleotide sequences in the sample also encode this CDR3. The chain employs TRBV14 and TRBJ2-1, with a possible D match to TRBD1 (5 bases). Germline CDR1 SGHDN, CDR2 FVKESK. The CDR3 has 17 amino acids. Between the trimmed V and J ends, which lost 4 bases and 8 bases, there was a span of 24 bases. This CDR3 reads CASSPHLGLTGAYEQFF. The DNA for the CDR3 is TGTGCCAGCAGCCCCCATCTGGGTCTTACTGGGGCTTATGAGCAGTTCTTC.

The genes are TRBV14 and TRBJ1-1; possible D gene TRBD1, 5 bases. Germline V lookup: CDR1 SGHDN, CDR2 FVKESK. The V and J ends lost 3 bases and 1 base respectively, with 15 bases between them. The CDR3 runs to 16 residues. CDR3 coding DNA: TGTGCCAGCAGCCATCGGGGGGGTTTGAGGAACACTGAAGCTTTCTTT. This codes for CASSHRGGLRNTEAFF.

The genes are TRBV27 and TRBJ2-7, with D possibly matching TRBD1 (6 bases). V was clipped by 6 bases and J by 9 bases, with 18 bases between them. CDR3 length equals 13 residues. Per germline, CDR1 MNHEY and CDR2 SMNVEV (reference sequence). This chain's CDR3 is CASSTLDSQRQYF. Written as DNA, the CDR3 is TGTGCCAGCAGCACCCTGGACAGTCAAAGGCAGTACTTC.

The chain combines TRBV9 with TRBJ2-2, with 8 nucleotides matching TRBD2. V lost 4 bases, J lost 5 bases, and 10 bases stayed unmatched. CDR3 length equals 16 residues. Germline-derived CDR1 and CDR2 are SGDLS and YYNGEE. CDR3 nucleotide sequence: TGTGCCAGCAGCTTTACCGGGACTAGTCGGACCGGGGAGCTGTTTTTT. Protein product: CASSFTGTSRTGELFF.

The chain couples TRBV19 to TRBJ1-3; D is unclear. Trimming pared 4 bases from V and 0 bases from J, leaving 7 bases between. Germline CDR1 LNHDA, CDR2 SQIVND (reference sequence). This CDR3 has 14 amino acids. Written as DNA, the CDR3 is TGTGCCAGTAGTACACTGAACTCTGGAAACACCATATATTTT. This codes for CASSTLNSGNTIYF.

This sequence joins TRBV7-3 and TRBJ1-1; perhaps TRBD1 as D (6 bases). CDR3 length: 15 amino acids. Germline CDR1 SGHTA, CDR2 FQGTGA. V lost 4 bases and J 0 bases, leaving 12 bases between the germline ends. The CDR3 sequence: CASSSGQFMNTEAFF. The CDR3, as DNA: TGTGCCAGCAGCTCAGGACAGTTCATGAACACTGAAGCTTTCTTT.

The chain joins TRBV29-1 to TRBJ2-5; the D is unclear. V was cut by 4 bases and J by 1 base, with 10 bases left in between. Germline values: CDR1 SQVTM, CDR2 ANQGSEA. CDR3 length: 13 amino acids. The CDR3 here is CSVGASTQETQYF. The CDR3 coding sequence is TGCAGCGTTGGTGCCTCTACCCAAGAGACCCAGTACTTC. Filled out from reference TRBV29-1 and TRBJ2-5, the complete variable domain reads SAVISQKPSRDICQRGTSLTIQCQVDSQVTMMFWYRQQPGQSLTLIATANQGSEATYESGFVIDKFPISRPNLTFSTLTVSNMSPEDSSIYLCSVGASTQETQYFGPGTRLLVL.

The rearrangement links TRBV5-4 to TRBJ2-3; D is ambiguous. In germline, CDR1 is SGHNT, CDR2 YYREEE (reference sequence). The CDR3 is 15 amino acids. Trimming cost V 0 bases and J 2 bases, with 10 bases left between them. This CDR3 reads CASSLDEEPTDTQYF. CDR3 DNA: TGTGCCAGCAGCTTGGACGAGGAGCCCACAGATACGCAGTATTTT.

This sequence joins TRBV12-3 or TRBV12-4 and TRBJ1-2; D ambiguous. Trimming took off 2 bases at V and 4 bases at J, with 8 bases between the two ends. The CDR3 sequence is 13 residues long. In DNA form, the CDR3 reads TGTGCCAGCAGTTTATCGGGATTCTATGGCTACACCTTC. Protein: CASSLSGFYGYTF.

The rearrangement links TRBV12-3 or TRBV12-4 to TRBJ1-1; D not certain. The CDR3 loop spans 11 amino acids. The V gene lost 11 bases and the J gene lost 3 bases, with 10 bases spanning the gap. The CDR3 here is CASEEDTEAFF. The CDR3 nucleotides are TGTGCCTCAGAGGAGGACACTGAAGCTTTCTTT.

V gene TRBV15 combines with J gene TRBJ1-3; D not certain. The germline V gene has CDR1 LNHNV and CDR2 YYDKDF (reference sequence). Trimming stripped 0 bases from V and 4 bases from J, with 7 bases between. This CDR3 contains 14 residues. CDR3 region: CATSREGRGNTIYF. CDR3 coding DNA: TGTGCCACCAGCAGAGAGGGCAGAGGAAACACCATATATTTT.

V is TRBV7-2 and J is TRBJ2-5; 8 bases are shared with TRBD2. V lost 5 bases and J lost 2; bases outside the gene matches: 13. Germline assignment: CDR1 SGHTA and CDR2 FQGNSA. The CDR3 is 17 residues long. Written as DNA, the CDR3 is TGTGCCAGCAGCCCCCGGGGTAGCGGGGTAGTTCAAGAGACCCAGTACTTC. As protein: CASSPRGSGVVQETQYF.

Comments on this clone: This specimen includes other DNA sequences encoding the same CDR3. This chain joins TRBV19 and TRBJ2-2; 11 nucleotides align to TRBD1. The CDR3 contains 15 residues. Per the germline V gene, CDR1 is LNHDA and CDR2 is SQIVND (reference sequence). J was trimmed by 0 bases and V by 8 bases; bases with no gene match: 2. CDR3 nucleotides: TGTGCCAGTCGGGGACAGGGGGCGAACACCGGGGAGCTGTTTTTT. Protein: CASRGQGANTGELFF.

This rearrangement joins TRBV29-1 to TRBJ2-7, with a tentative D call TRBD2 (5 bases). The V end was cut by 5 bases, the J end by 0 bases, with 11 bases between. Per germline, CDR1 SQVTM and CDR2 ANQGSEA. This CDR3 comprises 13 residues. DNA for the CDR3: TGCAGCGTTTCCTTAGCGAACTCCTACGAGCAGTACGTC. Translating it yields CSVSLANSYEQYV.

The chain recombines TRBV9 with TRBJ2-7; D unclear. V was pared by 3 bases and J by 0 bases, with 4 bases between. Germline-derived CDR1 and CDR2 are SGDLS and YYNGEE. The CDR3 is made up of 12 amino acids. In DNA, the CDR3 is TGTGCCAGCAGCGCCAGCTCCTACGAGCAGTACTTC. Protein: CASSASSYEQYF.

V and J are TRBV18 and TRBJ1-3; 9 bases map to TRBD1. V lost 1 base to trimming and J lost 0 bases; unmatched junction nucleotides: 4. CDR1 KGHSH and CDR2 LQKENI come from the germline V gene. This CDR3 spans 17 amino acids. The CDR3 loop reads CASSPLGQGSSGNTIYF. The DNA of the CDR3 is TGTGCCAGCTCACCACTCGGACAGGGGAGCTCTGGAAACACCATATATTTT.